A few counts support the clone carrying this TCR beta chain. Its specificity is not known. This sample stems from a study of T-cell memory formation after mild COVID-19. Overall study results and limits: For second-wave clones that peaked at day 37, SARS-CoV-2 specificity went unverified.

TCRdb re-analysed the 5' RACE reads in MiXCR, keeping a single row per CDR3 protein. The sample yields tens of thousands of distinct CDR3 sequences, approximately 16% seen once. V was cut by 8 bases and J by 5 bases, with 13 bases left in between. The CDR3 covers 13 residues. From germline, CDR1 is SGHAT and CDR2 FQNNGV. The sequence was collected from a man between 18 and 35 years old who had mild COVID-19 (a few samples of this study predate the infection). Cell type and time point are not known. The gene calls are TRBV11-2 and TRBJ2-4; unclear D gene. Material: PBMCs or a T cell subset sorted from them (not recorded which). This chain's CDR3 is CASQRPIQNIQYF. CDR3 nucleotide sequence: TGTGCCAGCCAAAGGCCAATTCAAAACATTCAGTACTTC.